This TCR beta chain stems from a study of shared clonotypes between healthy human individuals. Cells designated naive CD8 were CD45RO-negative and were positively selected for CCR7, with terminally differentiated effector memory CD45RA+ cells excluded. Data came from immunoSEQ multiplex PCR; TCRdb stores just in-frame clones and leaves some out. In the table there are approximately 720,000 clones, 92% of which are singletons. The clonotype was recovered from a man under 40 in good health. The sequenced material came from naive CD8+ T cells sorted from blood.

Here the CDR3 reads CASSQDRRGGYTF. The DNA of the CDR3 is TGCGCCAGCAGCCAAGATCGGCGCGGTGGCTACACCTTC. The chain couples TRBV4-1 to TRBJ1-2; D call uncertain. The germline CDR1 and CDR2 sequences are MGHRA and YSYEKL. The ends were cut back, 0 bases at V and 7 bases at J, with 9 bases in the middle. The CDR3 runs to 13 residues.